This TCR beta chain was found in a study of blood T cell repertoires in COVID-19. The overall study: PBMCs, B-cell-depleted T cells, or T cells were the source of the cDNA or gDNA that made up the material.

Libraries were prepared by immunoSEQ multiplex PCR; TCRdb keeps only in-frame clonotypes and omits some of them. The sample records 200,000 to 250,000 clones, 82% being singletons. The ends lost 5 bases at V and 6 bases at J; junction bases unmatched: 6. Germline loops: CDR1 KGHSH, CDR2 LQKENI. The CDR3 runs to 13 residues. The sample was peripheral blood. The chain has TRBV18 and TRBJ1-1, with 7 bases matching TRBD1. The receptor's source is a woman between 35 and 50 years old with acute or convalescent COVID-19. The CDR3 protein is CASSLGTAAEAFF. DNA for the CDR3: TGTGCCAGCTCATTAGGGACAGCAGCTGAAGCTTTCTTT.